This TCR beta chain was captured by sequencing in a study of beta chain features in type 1 diabetes (dated by TCRdb to the late 2010s). Background for the entire study: Patients and healthy donors did not differ in mean age, gender distribution, total cell number or subset yield. Across all samples, 107,917,701 sorted cells were examined, and cell number per subset correlated strongly with RNA yield. The study compared TCRB repertoires of sorted circulating CD4+ T cell subsets between recently diagnosed type 1 diabetes patients and matched healthy donors. Naive and central memory subsets were obtained from all 30 or so donors, but regulatory and stem cell-like memory subsets were isolated from only 8 patients and about 8 healthy donors. The study at large found these results: Naive, central memory and regulatory TCRB repertoires appeared to be more similar among patients than among healthy donors. Shorter templates might be favored by PCR, yet because patient and control samples were amplified and corrected together, any such skew would affect both groups equally. HLA sub-analyses involved small numbers of individuals, so any influence of HLA type on TCRB rearrangement remained unresolved. A moderate but significant shortening of TCRB CDR3 length was observed in type 1 diabetes patients in all four CD4+ subsets. Sequencing cDNA rather than genomic DNA could over-represent highly expressing activated cells, although activation and CD3 levels did not differ between groups. Fewer insertions and more nucleotide deletions at VDJ recombination sites were observed in patients with type 1 diabetes, implying thymic rearrangement abnormalities.

Comment on this clone: Its binding antigen is unknown. No quality values exist for individual bases; no much larger clone is one base distant.

Taken from cysteine to phenylalanine, the CDR3 has 14 residues. Only CDR3 DNA remains: 42 bases, in frame from the first base. V is cut by 6 bases and J by 4 bases, and the space between the germline ends is 14 bases. CDR1 and CDR2 are read off the germline V gene (reference sequence) as SEHNR and FQNEAQ. The entire amount of isolated RNA was reverse transcribed using the High Capacity cDNA Reverse Transcription Kit, so the sequenced TCRB transcripts were expressed ones. Naive, central memory and regulatory T cell samples underwent deep immunoSEQ sequencing, averaging about 3.57 million total reads per sample. Sorted cells were lysed in RLT buffer, and RNA was extracted using DNase-treated RNeasy Micro or Mini kits according to cell number. Each cell subset was processed on its own to prevent cross-contamination, while patient and healthy donor samples were processed together. TCRB sequences were amplified from cDNA with the immunoSEQ multiplex PCR, producing 87-bp fragments spanning the CDR3 region. The amplicons were sequenced using the Illumina HiSeq platform. On the authors' methods: Synthetic template baselines were used to correct PCR bias computationally, reads within Hamming distance 2 were collapsed, and singletons that could not be merged were discarded. Reads were aligned to IMGT to assign V, D and J genes, CDR3 length, and insertions or deletions at six rearrangement sites. Within each subset, clonotype counts were normalized to sorted cell number, after which true diversity and Gini coefficients were computed with the tcR R package. The overlap coefficient, calculated on TCRB nucleotide sequences, was used to measure repertoire sharing. Out-of-frame TCRB sequences from naive cells were analyzed to stand in for the pre-selection repertoire. In its TCRdb copy, this immuneACCESS table keeps in-frame sequences only and misses some clones. Where compared with another copy, unresolved V genes explain less than half of these, and the others have no known cause. Clone size and the V and J calls come from that table; the DNA yielded D and trimming. This sample lists 600,000 to 700,000 clones; approximately 13% were detected once. The top ten clonotypes cover more than 0.1% of the sample.

Each donor gave one peripheral blood draw, averaging approximately 120 mL, which was collected into heparinised tubes. Using a panel that included CD45RO, CCR7, CD25, CD127, CD95 and CD27, naive, central memory, regulatory and stem cell-like memory CD4+ T cells were sorted on a BD FACSAria II. A purity above 98% was achieved for all sorted populations. PBMCs were isolated immediately by Lymphoprep density gradient centrifugation and stained directly without culture. So that batch effects would be minimized, each experiment stained and sorted samples in pairs, pairing one healthy donor with one patient.

Sample: naive CD4+ T cells from blood. The cell subset or site label, read with the paper, signifies: true naive CD4+ T cells. The V gene is TRBV7-9 and the J gene is TRBJ2-3; no D gene call is confident. The TCR comes from a man aged 25 to 40 with type 1 diabetes. CDR3 loop: CASRPLLGPDTQYF. The bases are TGTGCCAGCAGGCCGCTGCTTGGGCCAGATACGCAGTATTTT.